This T cell receptor beta chain was sequenced during a study of beta chain features in type 1 diabetes. Study-level findings and limits: For Type 1 diabetes patients, all four CD4+ subsets carried TCRB CDR3s that were moderately but significantly shorter. Sampled from patients, naive, central memory and Treg TCRB repertoires appeared more similar than those sampled from healthy donors.

Every bit of the isolated RNA underwent reverse transcription, so sequencing read expressed TCRB transcripts. The method was immunoSEQ multiplex PCR; TCRdb's version includes in-frame clones alone and lacks a portion of them. The table lists 680,000 or so clones, under 15% of them singletons. Only a few counts were recorded for this clone. Its antigen remains unknown. This CDR3 contains 15 residues. CDR1 and CDR2 from the germline V gene are MNHEY and SVGAGI. The V gene lost 0 bases and the J gene lost 2 bases, with 10 bases spanning the gap. Input material: naive CD4+ T cells from blood. The TCR comes from a man aged 18 to 29 with type 1 diabetes. The chain recombines TRBV6-5 with TRBJ2-5; no clear D gene. The CDR3 loop reads CASSYSGGRQETQYF. In DNA, the CDR3 is TGTGCCAGCAGTTACTCCGGCGGACGACAAGAGACCCAGTACTTC.